The present T cell receptor (beta chain) was sequenced within a study of blood T cell repertoires in COVID-19. As for the study in general: The origin of the acute and convalescent COVID-19 samples was the United States, Italy and Spain.

There are 15 residues in the CDR3. Germline V gene lookup returns CDR1 SGHNT and CDR2 YENEEA. V gave up 1 base and J gave up 3 bases; unmatched junction bases: 5. This clone showed up just a few times. The table came from immunoSEQ multiplex PCR; TCRdb's copy has only in-frame clones and leaves some out. Among under 350,000 clones listed, around four fifths were seen once. The J gene is TRBJ2-5, the V gene TRBV11-3; 7 bases match TRBD2. The origin of this receptor is a man aged 60 to 75 who had recovered from COVID-19. The sequencing input was peripheral blood. The CDR3 reads CASSLAGGLEETQYF. CDR3 coding DNA: TGTGCCAGCAGCTTAGCGGGAGGCCTGGAAGAGACCCAGTACTTC.